These 27 T cell receptor beta chains share one sample of origin, sequenced in a study of blood T cell repertoires in COVID-19. The repertoire was sequenced with immunoSEQ multiplex PCR; TCRdb's copy has only in-frame clones and lacks some. The table lists 200,000 to 250,000 clones, 90% of them singletons. Sequenced input: peripheral blood. Every receptor here comes from a man aged 25-45 years with COVID-19, enrolled during active disease.

The rearrangement uses TRBV11-1 and TRBJ2-1; D call uncertain. Germline CDR1 SGHAT, CDR2 FQDESV (reference sequence). Trimming took off 5 bases at V and 0 bases at J, with 11 bases between the two ends. The CDR3 length is 15 residues. This CDR3 reads CASSPAAASYNEQFF. The CDR3 DNA is TGTGCCAGCAGCCCCGCGGCAGCCTCCTACAATGAGCAGTTCTTC. Variable domain in full (rest from reference TRBV11-1 and TRBJ2-1): EAEVAQSPRYKITEKSQAVAFWCDPISGHATLYWYRQILGQGPELLVQFQDESVVDDSQLPKDRFSAERLKGVDSTLKIQPAELGDSAMYLCASSPAAASYNEQFFGPGTRLTVL.

This chain connects TRBV28 to TRBJ1-5, with 12 bases fitting TRBD1. V lost 4 bases to trimming and J lost 0 bases; unmatched junction nucleotides: 10. This CDR3 comprises 19 residues. Germline V lookup: CDR1 MDHEN, CDR2 SYDVKM. The CDR3 loop reads CASSSPGQGASYSNQPQHF. DNA of the CDR3: TGTGCCAGCAGTTCTCCGGGACAGGGGGCCTCCTATAGCAATCAGCCCCAGCATTTT.

The chain has TRBV5-1 and TRBJ1-2; no reliable D call. This CDR3 region has 12 residues. Trimming cost V 3 bases and J 11 bases, with 14 bases left between them. In germline, CDR1 is SGHRS, CDR2 YFSETQ. CDR3 region: CASSSTLAGYTF. The CDR3 DNA is TGCGCCAGCAGCTCAACCTTGGCGGGTTACACCTTC.

The CDR3 loop reads CASSLTFGSNYGYTF. The CDR3, as DNA: TGTGCCAGCAGTTTAACATTCGGGAGCAACTATGGCTACACCTTC. The chain couples TRBV27 to TRBJ1-2; no clear D. This CDR3 is built from 15 residues. V was trimmed by 2 bases and J by 2 bases, leaving 12 bases between them. The germline V gene encodes CDR1 MNHEY and CDR2 SMNVEV (reference sequence).

The chain couples TRBV5-4 to TRBJ2-5, with TRBD2 identical over 9 bases. V was pared by 2 bases and J by 4 bases, with 6 bases of the junction left unmatched. The CDR3 spans 15 residues. Germline V CDR1 and CDR2: SGHNT, YYREEE (reference sequence). The CDR3 DNA follows: TGTGCCAGCAGCTTAACGGGACTAGCTTTAGAGACCCAGTACTTC. It specifies CASSLTGLALETQYF. The variable domain in full, completed from reference TRBV5-4 and TRBJ2-5, reads ETGVTQSPTHLIKTRGQQVTLRCSSQSGHNTVSWYQQALGQGPQFIFQYYREEENGRGNFPPRFSGLQFPNYSSELNVNALELDDSALYLCASSLTGLALETQYFGPGTRLLVL.

The chain carries TRBV27 and TRBJ2-7; 11 nucleotides agree with TRBD2. Germline V lookup: CDR1 MNHEY, CDR2 SMNVEV (reference sequence). V lost 5 bases, J lost 1 base, and 10 bases stayed unmatched. This CDR3 comprises 17 residues. This CDR3 reads CASSPFTTSGDSYEQYF. DNA for the CDR3: TGTGCCAGCAGTCCATTCACGACTAGCGGGGATTCCTACGAGCAGTACTTC.

The chain has TRBV12-3 or TRBV12-4 and TRBJ1-5, with a tentative D call TRBD1 (5 bases). The CDR3 loop spans 13 amino acids. Trimming removed 3 bases at V and 8 bases at J, with 11 bases between. The DNA for the CDR3 is TGTGCCAGCAGTTTGCAGGGTTTTAAGCCCCAGCATTTT. Translating it yields CASSLQGFKPQHF.

The V call is TRBV30, the J call TRBJ2-4; 10 bases are shared with TRBD2. The ends lost 5 bases at V and 0 bases at J; junction bases unmatched: 7. Per the germline V gene, CDR1 is GTSNPN and CDR2 is SVGIG (reference sequence). This CDR3 comprises 16 residues. Here the CDR3 DNA reads TGTGCCTGGGAAGCGGGAGGGGCAATAGCCAAAAACATTCAGTACTTC. Its translation: CAWEAGGAIAKNIQYF. Full variable domain (outside the CDR3, taken from reference TRBV30 and TRBJ2-4): SQTIHQWPATLVQPVGSPLSLECTVEGTSNPNLYWYRQAAGRGLQLLFYSVGIGQISSEVPQNLSASRPQDRQFILSSKKLLLSDSGFYLCAWEAGGAIAKNIQYFGAGTRLSVL.

The chain is built from TRBV28 and TRBJ2-3; 10 nucleotides line up with TRBD2. Germline V gene sequence: CDR1 MDHEN, CDR2 SYDVKM. Trimming removed 1 base from V and 5 bases from J; junction bases left unmatched: 6. CDR3 length equals 16 residues. For the CDR3, the DNA is TGTGCCAGCAGTTTATCGGCTAGCGGGAGTGAAGATACGCAGTATTTT. Its translation: CASSLSASGSEDTQYF.

This rearrangement joins TRBV7-9 to TRBJ1-4; TRBD1 agrees at 9 bases. Trimming took 5 bases from V and 2 from J; bases not matched to a gene: 3. The CDR3 covers 15 residues. Looked up from germline, CDR1 is SEHNR and CDR2 is FQNEAQ (reference sequence). In nucleotides, the CDR3 is TGTGCCAGCAGCGTGGGACAGGGTACTAATGAAAAACTGTTTTTT. Its translation is CASSVGQGTNEKLFF. The complete variable domain, with remaining parts taken from reference TRBV7-9 and TRBJ1-4, reads DTGVSQNPRHKITKRGQNVTFRCDPISEHNRLYWYRQTLGQGPEFLTYFQNEAQLEKSRLLSDRFSAERPKGSFSTLEIQRTEQGDSAMYLCASSVGQGTNEKLFFGSGTQLSVL.

The chain links TRBV7-3 to TRBJ2-1, with D perhaps matching TRBD1 (5 bases). Germline V gene data show CDR1 as SGHTA and CDR2 as FQGTGA. CDR3 length equals 14 residues. Trimming removed 2 bases at V and 9 bases at J, with 14 bases between. DNA for the CDR3: TGTGCCAGCAGCTTATTGCAGGGTTGGGGTGAGCAGTTCTTC. The encoded protein is CASSLLQGWGEQFF.

The CDR3 region is CASSYDSSNQPQHF. Written as DNA, the CDR3 is TGTGCCAGCAGCTACGACAGCAGCAATCAGCCCCAGCATTTT. The chain combines TRBV27 with TRBJ1-5, with a weak D call TRBD1 (5 bases). The germline V gene has CDR1 MNHEY and CDR2 SMNVEV (reference sequence). The CDR3 has 14 amino acids. V lost 6 bases, J lost 1 base, and 10 bases lay in between.

This chain uses TRBV15 with TRBJ1-5, with TRBD1 identical over 7 bases. J was trimmed by 3 bases and V by 3 bases; bases with no gene match: 8. CDR1 and CDR2 (germline): LNHNV, YYDKDF (reference sequence). The CDR3 contains 16 residues. The CDR3 region has the DNA TGTGCCACCAGCAGGGCCACAGGGGCCACCAATCAGCCCCAGCATTTT. It specifies CATSRATGATNQPQHF.

For the CDR3, the DNA is TGCAGCGCTCCGATCGGTGGCTCCTACAATGAGCAGTTCTTC. It codes for CSAPIGGSYNEQFF. The chain carries TRBV29-1 and TRBJ2-1; D uncertain. Germline CDR1 SQVTM, CDR2 ANQGSEA. The V end lost 7 bases, the J end lost 0 bases, and 13 bases lay between the germline ends. CDR3 size: 14 residues.

The gene calls are TRBV5-1 and TRBJ1-1; maybe TRBD1 (6 bases). V lost 4 bases to trimming and J lost 0 bases, with 10 bases between them. CDR1 and CDR2 from the germline V gene are SGHRS and YFSETQ. The CDR3 has 14 amino acids. The CDR3 nucleotides are TGCGCCAGCAGCATTCAGGGGATGAACACTGAAGCTTTCTTT. As protein: CASSIQGMNTEAFF.

The V gene is TRBV4-3, the J gene TRBJ2-2; 11 bases fit TRBD2. The CDR3 contains 20 residues. V shed 4 bases and J 4 bases; nucleotides not matched to a gene: 17. The V gene's germline CDR1 is LGHNA and CDR2 YSLEER. CDR3 amino acids: CASSREVVAGGRTGTGELFF. CDR3 DNA sequence: TGCGCCAGCAGCCGCGAGGTTGTAGCGGGGGGGCGAACGGGCACCGGGGAGCTGTTTTTT.

The chain links TRBV4-2 to TRBJ1-2; 7 bases align to TRBD1. This CDR3 has 15 amino acids. J gave up 1 base and V 6 bases, and 8 bases lay outside the gene matches. Germline V lookup: CDR1 LGHNA, CDR2 YNFKEQ. CDR3 loop: CASRGEGQVNYGYTF. DNA of the CDR3: TGTGCCAGCAGGGGGGAAGGACAGGTTAACTATGGCTACACCTTC.

J is TRBJ2-3 and V is TRBV5-4; 7 positions agree with TRBD1. Germline loops: CDR1 SGHNT, CDR2 YYREEE (reference sequence). The ends lost 0 bases at V and 1 base at J; junction bases unmatched: 2. The length of the CDR3 is 15 residues. Written as DNA, the CDR3 is TGTGCCAGCAGCTTGGCCCAGGGGGGCACAGATACGCAGTATTTT. Protein: CASSLAQGGTDTQYF.

The CDR3 region is CASSVSSRTSYEQYF. The DNA of the CDR3 is TGTGCCAGCAGCGTATCGTCCCGGACTTCCTACGAGCAGTACTTC. This rearrangement joins TRBV9 to TRBJ2-7; possibly TRBD2 for D (5 bases). Germline V gene data show CDR1 as SGDLS and CDR2 as YYNGEE. The CDR3 is made up of 15 amino acids. V was cut by 1 base and J by 1 base, with 12 bases left in between.

This chain uses TRBV19 with TRBJ1-1; D is uncertain. V was pared by 3 bases and J by 1 base, with 15 bases between. The CDR3 length is 16 residues. Per the germline V gene, CDR1 is LNHDA and CDR2 is SQIVND (reference sequence). The CDR3 DNA reads TGTGCCAGTAGTATCCGTGCGGGAGAAGAGAACACTGAAGCTTTCTTT. Residues: CASSIRAGEENTEAFF.

V gene TRBV6-5 combines with J gene TRBJ1-1; D ambiguous. Germline V gives CDR1 MNHEY, CDR2 SVGAGI. The V gene lost 0 bases and the J gene lost 0 bases, with 11 bases spanning the gap. The CDR3 is 16 amino acids. The CDR3 region is CASSYSAGSMNTEAFF. As DNA, the CDR3 is TGTGCCAGCAGTTACTCCGCAGGCAGCATGAACACTGAAGCTTTCTTT.

The chain is built from TRBV10-3 and TRBJ2-1; possible D gene TRBD1, 5 bases. Per the germline V gene, CDR1 is ENHRY and CDR2 is SYGVKD. The CDR3 loop spans 13 amino acids. V was shortened by 2 bases and J by 6 bases, with 8 bases between the two germline ends. The CDR3 DNA reads as TGTGCCATCAGTGAGCCTCAGGGCAATGAGCAGTTCTTC. It yields the protein CAISEPQGNEQFF.

The V gene is TRBV27, the J gene TRBJ2-7; D is perhaps TRBD2 (6 bases). Germline values: CDR1 MNHEY, CDR2 SMNVEV (reference sequence). CDR3 size: 14 residues. V was shortened by 6 bases and J by 3 bases, with 15 bases between the two germline ends. CDR3 DNA sequence: TGTGCCAGCAGCTACGGGACTCGTAGCTACGAGCAGTACTTC. Its translation: CASSYGTRSYEQYF.

The rearrangement joins TRBV15 to TRBJ2-7; D is possibly TRBD1 (5 bases). Germline CDR1 is LNHNV and CDR2 is YYDKDF (reference sequence). V dropped 0 bases and J dropped 0 bases, with 15 bases sitting between them. The CDR3 has 17 residues. The CDR3 DNA is TGTGCCACCAGCAGAGACCAGACAGATCGAAGCTCCTACGAGCAGTACTTC. This codes for CATSRDQTDRSSYEQYF.

V and J are TRBV29-1 and TRBJ2-1; weak D call: TRBD2 (5 bases). Germline values: CDR1 SQVTM, CDR2 ANQGSEA. The CDR3 contains 13 residues. The V and J ends lost 6 bases and 12 bases respectively, with 21 bases between them. The CDR3 reads CSVGDRRADGQFF. DNA for the CDR3: TGCAGCGTCGGAGACCGGCGGGCCGATGGGCAGTTCTTC.

The V and J genes are TRBV7-9 and TRBJ1-3, with TRBD1 as a possible D gene (5 bases). This CDR3 has 16 amino acids. Between the trimmed V and J ends, which lost 0 bases and 4 bases, there was a span of 13 bases. CDR1 is SEHNR, CDR2 FQNEAQ, per germline (reference sequence). The CDR3 bases are TGTGCCAGCAGCTTAGCGTCCGGGGGAGCAGGAAACACCATATATTTT. It yields the protein CASSLASGGAGNTIYF.

The chain couples TRBV12-5 to TRBJ2-7; 8 bases are a match to TRBD2. Trimming took 4 bases from V and 5 from J; bases not matched to a gene: 13. Looked up from germline, CDR1 is LGHNT and CDR2 is FRNRAP. This CDR3 is 16 amino acids long. The CDR3 loop is CASGSRSRGGLDEQYF. CDR3 nucleotide sequence: TGTGCTAGTGGTTCCCGTTCACGGGGGGGCCTAGACGAGCAGTACTTC.